This T cell receptor (beta chain) was documented in a study of OX40 agonist ivuxolimab in advanced cancers. Study-level information: Ivuxolimab, which is an agonistic anti-OX40 (CD134) antibody, was administered to the patients. Patients assigned to dose escalation were diagnosed with hepatocellular carcinoma, melanoma, renal cell or head and neck cancer. General study points: Antigens targeted by the expanded peripheral T cells were not determined.

Here immunoSEQ multiplex PCR was the method, and the copy in TCRdb shows in-frame clones only, minus some. The sample records under 60,000 clones, around four fifths being singletons. This clone came up once. Its antigen is not identified. V lost 0 bases and J 4 bases, leaving 3 bases between the germline ends. The CDR3 has 13 residues. Germline V gene data show CDR1 as MNHEY and CDR2 as SVGAGI. The genes are TRBV6-5 and TRBJ1-4; D remains unclear. The sequences come from CD4+ or CD8+ T cells sorted from blood, collected in a trial of the OX40 agonist ivuxolimab. The sequence came from an adult with an advanced solid tumor such as melanoma, head and neck, liver or kidney cancer. The CDR3 loop is CASSYSGNEKLFF. CDR3 sequence (DNA): TGTGCCAGCAGTTACTCCGGTAATGAAAAACTGTTTTTT.